The sample holds a few counts of the clone carrying this TCR beta chain. The sample comes from a study of T-cell reconstitution after alpha-beta-depleted transplantation in children. Germline V lookup: CDR1 MDHEN, CDR2 SYDVKM. The CDR3 is 14 residues long. V was shortened by 8 bases and J by 3 bases, with 17 bases between the two germline ends. Unique molecular identifiers were incorporated during preparation of the TCRbeta library. Via MiXCR, TCRdb re-called the PCR reads, giving one row per CDR3 protein. This sample yields about 370,000 distinct CDR3 sequences, of which 20% are seen a single time; about 3.8% belongs to the top ten.

The gene calls are TRBV28 and TRBJ2-7, with a tentative D call TRBD2 (6 bases). The material sequenced was PBMCs from the stem cell graft donor, taken from the stem cell graft. This sequence was found in a human donor who donated a stem cell graft to a child with acute myeloid leukemia. CDR3 sequence (DNA): TGTGCCAGCCAGCGTGGGGGGATGGTCTACGAGCAGTACTTC. Amino acid sequence: CASQRGGMVYEQYF.